This record concerns one T cell receptor beta chain sequence. This entry belongs to a study of shared clonotypes between healthy human individuals. Trimming left V 5 bases short and J 1 base short, with 8 bases between. This CDR3 spans 13 amino acids. The germline V gene has CDR1 MRHNA and CDR2 SNTAGT. The repertoire was sequenced with immunoSEQ multiplex PCR; TCRdb's copy has only in-frame clones and lacks some. Among 2,500,000 or so clones listed, 80% to 95% were seen once. The clonotype originates from a man aged 18 to 30 in good health. Some clones in this sample may be carry-over from other donors' samples. Sequencing was done on a sample of naive CD4+ T cells from PBMCs. Documented subset: CD45RA+ positively selected. This chain uses TRBV6-4 with TRBJ1-1; unclear D gene. The CDR3 region has the DNA TGTGCCAGCAGTAAGGAGGGGAACACTGAAGCTTTCTTT. It specifies CASSKEGNTEAFF.